This is a list of T cell receptor beta chains from one sample in a study of blood T cell repertoires in COVID-19. Here immunoSEQ multiplex PCR was the method, and the copy in TCRdb shows in-frame clones only, minus some. Here the sample spans roughly 250,000 clones, roughly 87% being singletons. The specimen sequenced was PBMCs or T cells enriched from blood (not recorded which). The receptors originated from a woman under 40 with acute COVID-19. The CDR3 runs from the conserved cysteine through the conserved F or W.

>TRBV14|TRBJ2-2
CASSQGRGRRAGELFF
>TRBV12-3/TRBV12-4|TRBJ1-2
CASNFGQDYGYTF
>TRBV11-2|TRBJ2-7
CASSLYSVEQYF
>TRBV15|TRBJ1-6
CATSSRDPYSPLHF
>TRBV12-3/TRBV12-4|TRBJ2-3
CATGQGGTDTQYF
>TRBV3-1/TRBV3-2|TRBJ2-6
CASSPETGANVLTF
>TRBV11-2|TRBJ2-1
CASSLAPGQAGYNEQFF
>TRBV3-1/TRBV3-2|TRBJ2-2
CASSLAGRLLVGELFF
>TRBV6-5|TRBJ2-7
CASSSGTESYEQYF
>TRBV4-1|TRBJ2-2
CASSRGRGIRTGELFF
>TRBV5-1|TRBJ2-1
CASSLRGSEQFF
>TRBV10-3|TRBJ2-3
CASSLGGDTDTQYF
>TRBV7-2|TRBJ1-5
CASSDFSGQPQHF
>TRBV27|TRBJ2-2
CASSSTGGQLTGELFF
>TRBV6-5|TRBJ1-4
CASSSFGSLAEKLFF
>TRBV18|TRBJ1-2
CASSPEPGQSPGYTF
>TRBV19|TRBJ1-4
CATMPVRSRTNEKLFF
>TRBV3-1/TRBV3-2|TRBJ2-5
CASSQAGEETQYF
>TRBV7-9|TRBJ2-2
CASSQTGELFF
>TRBV9|TRBJ1-1
CASSVSLRTEAFF
>TRBV6-5|TRBJ2-3
CASSLGTTSTDTQYF
>TRBV10-3|TRBJ2-5
CAIQGNEQETQYF
>TRBV11-2|TRBJ2-3
CASRFRASTDTQYF
>TRBV3-1/TRBV3-2|TRBJ1-2
CASSQGGQGLWGYTF
>TRBV30|TRBJ2-5
CACSGLSQETQYF
>TRBV11-3|TRBJ2-7
CASSSRDRGHEQYF
>TRBV7-9|TRBJ1-6
CASSLGGANSPLHF
>TRBV5-1|TRBJ1-5
CASSLAGPGRTGDSNQPQHF
>TRBV27|TRBJ1-5
CASSLLSKSDQPQHF
>TRBV27|TRBJ2-7
CASSVVGGLSSYEQYF
>TRBV4-3|TRBJ1-3
CASSQVYPGNTIYF
>TRBV4-2|TRBJ2-1
CASSQGAGGRGLRSSYNEQFF
>TRBV7-9|TRBJ1-6
CASSLPHTGQVGGSPLHF
>TRBV12-5|TRBJ1-6
CASAWGLANSPLHF
>TRBV19|TRBJ1-6
CASSPGSSWPLHF
>TRBV27|TRBJ1-6
CASSLSSRDSWSPLHF
>TRBV5-6|TRBJ1-4
CASSSTLNRTGIDEKLFF
>TRBV5-5|TRBJ1-3
CASSYGHSSGNTIYF
>TRBV4-1|TRBJ1-2
CASSQGAQALRDTF
>TRBV6-5|TRBJ1-1
CASSGQGAGEAFF
>TRBV5-1|TRBJ2-4
CASSLDSGHWDIQYF